This T cell receptor (beta chain) is drawn from a study of blood T cells in healthy people across ages. The CDR3 covers 17 residues. Germline V CDR1 and CDR2: SGHAT, FQNNGV. With 6 bases removed from V and 5 bases from J, the gap between germline ends came to 23 bases. The authors isolated at least 6.5 million PBMCs per sample. The authors ran a second PCR of roughly 6 to 12 cycles using a sample-barcoded 5' primer and a J-beta primer mix. MiXCR, run by TCRdb on the 5' RACE reads, gives a single entry per CDR3 protein. This sample carries 1.4 million or so distinct CDR3 sequences, approximately 43% of them seen once, and the ten largest clones take about 4%. A note on this clonotype: The antigen remains unidentified.

Findings and caveats of the study: Versus aged donors, long-lived donors had higher diversity and more naive CD4+ cells.

The chain uses TRBV11-2 and TRBJ1-3; weak D call: TRBD1 (5 bases). The sequence came from a woman aged 18-29 years in good health. Sequences were obtained from blood. This CDR3 reads CASSPWEGRSSRNTIYF. CDR3 DNA: TGTGCCAGCAGTCCCTGGGAGGGACGTAGTTCGAGAAACACCATATATTTT.